The source of this T cell receptor beta chain is a study of T cell repertoires in cytomegalovirus infection. Overall study results and limits: In two of eight donors, the top clonotype was HLA-C-restricted CMV-specific.

TCRdb independently ran MiXCR on the reads; one entry per CDR3 protein. The sample consists of approximately 500,000 distinct CDR3 sequences, 33% of them appearing once. This clonotype was seen a handful of times. Its antigen is not known. The CDR3 length is 13 residues. Trimming shortened V by 3 bases and J by 6 bases, and 12 bases separated the two germline ends. Germline V gene data show CDR1 as SEHNR and CDR2 as FQNEAQ (reference sequence). This receptor was taken from a human donor in good health (CMV status not recorded). Some clones in this sample may be carry-over from other donors' samples. Source: cultured PBMCs, taken from culture after CMV antigen stimulation. The chain is built from TRBV7-9 and TRBJ2-7; possibly TRBD2 for D (5 bases). The CDR3 coding sequence is TGTGCCAGCAGCTTCCCAGCTAGCCCCGAGCAGTACGTC. Its protein is CASSFPASPEQYV.